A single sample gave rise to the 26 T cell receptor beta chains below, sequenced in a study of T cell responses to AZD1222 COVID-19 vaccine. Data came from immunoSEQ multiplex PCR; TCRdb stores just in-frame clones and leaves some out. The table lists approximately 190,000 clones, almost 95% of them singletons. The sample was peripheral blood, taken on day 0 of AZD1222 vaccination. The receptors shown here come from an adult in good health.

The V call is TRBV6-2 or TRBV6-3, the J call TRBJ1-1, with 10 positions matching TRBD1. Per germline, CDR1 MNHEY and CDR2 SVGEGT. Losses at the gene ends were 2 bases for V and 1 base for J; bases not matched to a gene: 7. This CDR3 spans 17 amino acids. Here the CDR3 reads CASSYVGQGIKNTEAFF. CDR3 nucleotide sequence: TGTGCCAGCAGTTACGTGGGACAGGGGATAAAGAACACTGAAGCTTTCTTT.

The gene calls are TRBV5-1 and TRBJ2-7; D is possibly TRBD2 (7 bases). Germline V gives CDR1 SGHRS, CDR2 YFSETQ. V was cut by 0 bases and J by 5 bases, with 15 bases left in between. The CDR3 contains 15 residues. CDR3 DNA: TGCGCCAGCAGCTTGGGGCGGGGGCCGGCCCACGAGCAGTACTTC. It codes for CASSLGRGPAHEQYF. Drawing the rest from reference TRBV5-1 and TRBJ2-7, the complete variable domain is KAGVTQTPRYLIKTRGQQVTLSCSPISGHRSVSWYQQTPGQGLQFLFEYFSETQRNKGNFPGRFSGRQFSNSRSEMNVSTLELGDSALYLCASSLGRGPAHEQYFGPGTRLTVT.

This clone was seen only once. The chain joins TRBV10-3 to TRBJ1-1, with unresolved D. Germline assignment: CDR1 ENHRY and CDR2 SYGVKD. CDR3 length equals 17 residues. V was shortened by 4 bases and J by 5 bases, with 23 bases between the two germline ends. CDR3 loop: CAISGSRQTEAGTEAFF. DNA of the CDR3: TGTGCCATCAGTGGGTCCCGCCAGACGGAGGCGGGGACTGAAGCTTTCTTT.

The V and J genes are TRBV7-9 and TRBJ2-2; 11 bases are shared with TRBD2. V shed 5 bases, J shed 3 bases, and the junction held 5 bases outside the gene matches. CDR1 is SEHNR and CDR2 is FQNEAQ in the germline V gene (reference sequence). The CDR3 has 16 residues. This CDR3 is CASSPRLAGHTGELFF. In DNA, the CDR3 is TGTGCCAGCAGCCCCCGACTAGCGGGGCACACCGGGGAGCTGTTTTTT.

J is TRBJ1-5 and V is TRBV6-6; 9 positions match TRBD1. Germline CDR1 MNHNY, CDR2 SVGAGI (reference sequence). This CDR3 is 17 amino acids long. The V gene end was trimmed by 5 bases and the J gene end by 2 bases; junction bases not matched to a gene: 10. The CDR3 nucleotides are TGTGCCAGCAGTCCTGCCACAGGGGGCTGGGGCAATCAGCCCCAGCATTTT. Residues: CASSPATGGWGNQPQHF.

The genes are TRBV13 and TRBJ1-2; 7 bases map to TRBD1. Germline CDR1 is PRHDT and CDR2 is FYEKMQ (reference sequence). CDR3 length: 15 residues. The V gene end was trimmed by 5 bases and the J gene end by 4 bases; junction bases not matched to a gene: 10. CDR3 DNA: TGTGCCAGCAGCATATTCGACAGGGACGGCTATGGCTACACCTTC. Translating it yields CASSIFDRDGYGYTF.

The CDR3 region is CASSPGQAGTLSYEQYF. The DNA for the CDR3 is TGTGCCAGCTCACCGGGGCAGGCCGGGACACTTAGCTACGAGCAGTACTTC. The chain joins TRBV18 to TRBJ2-7; a possible D gene is TRBD1 (6 bases). The CDR3 is 17 amino acids. V was shortened by 3 bases and J by 3 bases, with 21 bases between the two germline ends. In germline, CDR1 is KGHSH, CDR2 LQKENI.

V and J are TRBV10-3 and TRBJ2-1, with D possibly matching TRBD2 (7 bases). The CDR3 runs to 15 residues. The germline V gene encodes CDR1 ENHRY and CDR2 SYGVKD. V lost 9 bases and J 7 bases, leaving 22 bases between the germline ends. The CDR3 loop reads CAIGPGAGAGNEQFF. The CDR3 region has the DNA TGTGCCATTGGGCCAGGCGCGGGGGCAGGTAATGAGCAGTTCTTC.

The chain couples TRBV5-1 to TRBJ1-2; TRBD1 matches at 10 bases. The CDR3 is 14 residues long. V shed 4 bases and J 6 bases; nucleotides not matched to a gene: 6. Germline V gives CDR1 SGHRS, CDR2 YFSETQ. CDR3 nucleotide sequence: TGCGCCAGCAGCGAGGGACAGGGGCTCAATGGCTACACCTTC. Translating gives CASSEGQGLNGYTF.

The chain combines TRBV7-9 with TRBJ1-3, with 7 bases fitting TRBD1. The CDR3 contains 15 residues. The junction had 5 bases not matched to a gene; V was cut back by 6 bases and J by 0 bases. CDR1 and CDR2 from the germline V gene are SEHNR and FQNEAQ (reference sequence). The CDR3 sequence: CASRPTGASGNTIYF. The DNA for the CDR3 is TGTGCCAGCAGACCTACAGGGGCCTCTGGAAACACCATATATTTT.

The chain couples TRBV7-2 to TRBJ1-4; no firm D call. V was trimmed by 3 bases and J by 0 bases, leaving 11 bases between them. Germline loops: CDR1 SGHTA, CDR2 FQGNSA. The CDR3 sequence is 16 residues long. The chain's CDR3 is CASSLSPPTTNEKLFF. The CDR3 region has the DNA TGTGCCAGCAGCTTGTCCCCCCCTACAACTAATGAAAAACTGTTTTTT.

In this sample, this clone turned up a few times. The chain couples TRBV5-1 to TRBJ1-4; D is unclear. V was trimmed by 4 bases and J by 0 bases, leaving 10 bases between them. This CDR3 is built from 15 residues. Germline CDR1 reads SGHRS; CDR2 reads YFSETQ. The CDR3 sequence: CASSQDTTTNEKLFF. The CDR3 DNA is TGCGCCAGCAGCCAAGACACGACAACTAATGAAAAACTGTTTTTT.

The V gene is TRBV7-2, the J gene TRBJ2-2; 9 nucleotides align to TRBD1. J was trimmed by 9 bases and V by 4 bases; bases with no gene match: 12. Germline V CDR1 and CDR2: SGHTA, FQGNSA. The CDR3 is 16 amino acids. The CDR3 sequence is CASSSGGTGTVRELFF. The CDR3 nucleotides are TGTGCCAGCAGCTCAGGCGGGACAGGGACGGTCAGGGAGCTGTTTTTT.

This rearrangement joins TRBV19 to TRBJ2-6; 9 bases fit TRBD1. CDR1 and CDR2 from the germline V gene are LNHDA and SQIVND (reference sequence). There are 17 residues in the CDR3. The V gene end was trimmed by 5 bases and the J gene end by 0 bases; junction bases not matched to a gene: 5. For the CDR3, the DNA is TGTGCCAGTAGTCTGGGACAGGGCCTCTCTGGGGCCAACGTCCTGACTTTC. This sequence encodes CASSLGQGLSGANVLTF. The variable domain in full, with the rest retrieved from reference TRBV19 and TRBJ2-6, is DGGITQSPKYLFRKEGQNVTLSCEQNLNHDAMYWYRQDPGQGLRLIYYSQIVNDFQKGDIAEGYSVSREKKESFPLTVTSAQKNPTAFYLCASSLGQGLSGANVLTFGAGSRLTVL.

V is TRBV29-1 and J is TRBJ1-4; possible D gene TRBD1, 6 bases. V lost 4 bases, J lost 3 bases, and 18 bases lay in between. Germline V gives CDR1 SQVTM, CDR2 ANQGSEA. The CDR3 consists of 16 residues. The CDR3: CSVGQPRGSANEKLFF. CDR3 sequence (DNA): TGCAGCGTTGGACAGCCTAGGGGGTCAGCTAATGAAAAACTGTTTTTT.

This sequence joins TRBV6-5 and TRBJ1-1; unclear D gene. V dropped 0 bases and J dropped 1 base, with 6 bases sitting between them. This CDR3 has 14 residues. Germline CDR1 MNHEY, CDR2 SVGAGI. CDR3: CASSYSKGNTEAFF. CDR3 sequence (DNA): TGTGCCAGCAGTTACTCGAAAGGGAACACTGAAGCTTTCTTT.

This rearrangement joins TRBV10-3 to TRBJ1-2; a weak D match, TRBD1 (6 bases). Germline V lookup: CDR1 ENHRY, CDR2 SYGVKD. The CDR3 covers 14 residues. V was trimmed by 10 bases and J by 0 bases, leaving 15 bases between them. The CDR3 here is CATKDSRANYGYTF. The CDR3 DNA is TGTGCCACCAAGGACAGTCGGGCTAACTATGGCTACACCTTC.

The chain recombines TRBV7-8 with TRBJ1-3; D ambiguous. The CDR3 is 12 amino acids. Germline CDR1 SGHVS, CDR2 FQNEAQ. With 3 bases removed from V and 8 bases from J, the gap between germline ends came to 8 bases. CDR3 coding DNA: TGTGCCAGCAGCTTGTCGGCGGACACCATATATTTT. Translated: CASSLSADTIYF.

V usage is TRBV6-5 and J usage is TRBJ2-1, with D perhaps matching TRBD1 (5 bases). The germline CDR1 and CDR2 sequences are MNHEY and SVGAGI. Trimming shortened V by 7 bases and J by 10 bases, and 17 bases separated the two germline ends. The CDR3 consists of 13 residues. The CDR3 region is CASNEGVRKEQFF. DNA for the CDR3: TGTGCCAGCAACGAAGGGGTTCGAAAGGAGCAGTTCTTC.

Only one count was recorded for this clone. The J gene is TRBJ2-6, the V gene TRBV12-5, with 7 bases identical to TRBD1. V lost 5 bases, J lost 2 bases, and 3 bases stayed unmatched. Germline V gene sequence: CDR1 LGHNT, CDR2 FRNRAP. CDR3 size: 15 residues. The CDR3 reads CASGQTGTGANVLTF. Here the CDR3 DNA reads TGTGCTAGTGGTCAGACAGGGACTGGGGCCAACGTCCTGACTTTC.

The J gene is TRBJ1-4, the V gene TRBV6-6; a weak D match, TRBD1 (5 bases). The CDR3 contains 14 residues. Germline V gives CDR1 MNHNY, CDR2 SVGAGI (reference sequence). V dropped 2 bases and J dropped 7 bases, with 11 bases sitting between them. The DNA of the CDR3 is TGTGCCAGCAGTTACGGCCGGGGGGTTGAAAAACTGTTTTTT. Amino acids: CASSYGRGVEKLFF.

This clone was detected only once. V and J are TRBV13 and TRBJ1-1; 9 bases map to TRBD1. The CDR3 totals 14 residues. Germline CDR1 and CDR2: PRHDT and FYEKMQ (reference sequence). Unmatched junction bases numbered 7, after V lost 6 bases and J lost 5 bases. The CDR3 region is CASRLQGAATEAFF. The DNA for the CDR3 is TGTGCCAGCAGACTACAGGGGGCCGCGACTGAAGCTTTCTTT.

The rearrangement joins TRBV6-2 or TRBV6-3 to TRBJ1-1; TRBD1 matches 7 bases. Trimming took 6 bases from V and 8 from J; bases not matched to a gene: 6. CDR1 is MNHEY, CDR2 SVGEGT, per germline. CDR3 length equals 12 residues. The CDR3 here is CASSQGQAEAFF. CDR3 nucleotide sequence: TGTGCCAGCAGCCAAGGACAGGCCGAAGCTTTCTTT.

Here the CDR3 reads CASSLAGQGSQETQYF. As DNA, the CDR3 is TGTGCCAGCAGCTTAGCAGGGCAGGGCTCGCAGGAGACCCAGTACTTC. The gene calls are TRBV7-2 and TRBJ2-5, with D maybe TRBD1 (5 bases). The germline V gene encodes CDR1 SGHTA and CDR2 FQGNSA. This CDR3 is 16 amino acids long. V gave up 0 bases and J gave up 5 bases, with 16 bases separating them.

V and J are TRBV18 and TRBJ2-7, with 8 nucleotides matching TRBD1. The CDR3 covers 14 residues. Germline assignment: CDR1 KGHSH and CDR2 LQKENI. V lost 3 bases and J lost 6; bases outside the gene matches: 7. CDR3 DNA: TGTGCCAGCTCACCGCGACAGGGGACGGGCGAGCAGTACTTC. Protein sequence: CASSPRQGTGEQYF.

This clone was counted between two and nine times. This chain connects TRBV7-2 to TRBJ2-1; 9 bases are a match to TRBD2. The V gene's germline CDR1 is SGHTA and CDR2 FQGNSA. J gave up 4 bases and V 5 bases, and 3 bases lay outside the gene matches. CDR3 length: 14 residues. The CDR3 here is CASSDSGGYNEQFF. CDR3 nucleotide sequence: TGTGCCAGCAGCGATAGCGGGGGTTACAATGAGCAGTTCTTC.